The sample holds a few counts of the clone carrying this T cell receptor beta chain. The antigen is undetermined. The data stem from a study of blood T cells in healthy people across ages. Findings and caveats of the study: Versus aged donors, long-lived donors had higher diversity and more naive CD4+ cells. Per million T cells, TCR beta diversity dropped about linearly as age rose. Naive and antigen-experienced cells were not separated, limiting conclusive comparison.

Sample-barcoded 5' priming and a J-beta primer mix drove a second PCR of 7 to 11 cycles. TCRdb reprocessed the 5' RACE reads with MiXCR, giving one entry per CDR3 protein. The sample includes about a million distinct CDR3 sequences, roughly half of them seen just once. V was pared by 2 bases and J by 5 bases, with 7 bases between. The CDR3 is 12 residues long. The receptor was isolated from a woman aged 60-75 years in good health. The chain has TRBV12-3 or TRBV12-4 and TRBJ2-7; D gene unclear. Sequenced input: blood. The CDR3 DNA sequence: TGTGCCAGCAGTTTAAATCTGCACGAGCAGTACTTC. Amino acids: CASSLNLHEQYF.